The clone carrying this T cell receptor beta chain was found a few times. This sample is drawn from a study of T cell responses to AZD1222 COVID-19 vaccine. Clones were sequenced by immunoSEQ multiplex PCR, and TCRdb holds only the in-frame ones, with some missing. In the table there are about 120,000 clones, 70% to 90% of which are singletons. CDR3 length: 13 amino acids. Deletions cut 11 bases from V and 4 bases from J, with 14 bases between. The germline CDR1 and CDR2 sequences are WNHNN and SYGVQD (reference sequence). The source is an adult in good health. The rearrangement links TRBV10-1 to TRBJ1-4; D uncertain. The sequenced sample was peripheral blood, obtained on day 0 of MenACWY control vaccination. Here the CDR3 reads CAPRRDVNEKLFF. The CDR3 DNA follows: TGCGCCCCCCGCCGGGATGTTAATGAAAAACTGTTTTTT.